The 16 T cell receptor beta chains listed next were all sequenced from one sample in a study of blood T cell repertoires in COVID-19. The protocol was immunoSEQ multiplex PCR, while the TCRdb copy is restricted to in-frame clones and leaves out a portion. Of about 410,000 clones listed, roughly 85% are singletons. Sequenced material: peripheral blood. The source is a woman in her thirties with active or convalescent COVID-19.

The chain combines TRBV15 with TRBJ1-3, with no clear D. The CDR3 sequence is 13 residues long. Trimming left V 8 bases short and J 1 base short, with 9 bases between. CDR1 and CDR2 (germline): LNHNV, YYDKDF (reference sequence). CDR3 sequence reads: CATAEWSGNTIYF. DNA for the CDR3: TGTGCCACCGCTGAGTGGTCTGGAAACACCATATATTTT. Full variable domain (remainder filled in from reference TRBV15 and TRBJ1-3): DAMVIQNPRYQVTQFGKPVTLSCSQTLNHNVMYWYQQKSSQAPKLLFHYYDKDFNNEADTPDNFQSRRPNTSFCFLDIRSPGLGDTAMYLCATAEWSGNTIYFGEGSWLTVV.

The gene calls are TRBV11-2 and TRBJ1-2; no clear D. The CDR3 consists of 14 residues. V was pared by 1 base and J by 4 bases, with 10 bases between. The germline V gene encodes CDR1 SGHAT and CDR2 FQNNGV. DNA of the CDR3: TGTGCCAGCAGCTTAGGCCCCAGTGGCTATGGCTACACCTTC. This encodes CASSLGPSGYGYTF.

As concerns this clone: Within the sample, other DNA sequences also encode this same CDR3. The CDR3 nucleotides are TGCGCCAGCAGCTTGCGACAGGGGGATTCACCCCTCCACTTT. Protein: CASSLRQGDSPLHF. The rearrangement uses TRBV5-1 and TRBJ1-6, with 9 nucleotides matching TRBD1. Trimming at V came to 1 base and at J to 8 bases, leaving 1 base not matched to a gene. The germline V gene has CDR1 SGHRS and CDR2 YFSETQ. The CDR3 covers 14 residues.

The V gene is TRBV2, the J gene TRBJ1-1; D unclear. Germline V gene data show CDR1 as SNHLY and CDR2 as FYNNEI. The CDR3 covers 13 residues. The V end lost 6 bases, the J end lost 3 bases, and 11 bases lay between the germline ends. CDR3 coding DNA: TGTGCCAGCAGCAAACAAACAGACACTGAAGCTTTCTTT. It encodes CASSKQTDTEAFF.

The rearrangement joins TRBV3-1 (or the pseudogene TRBV3-2) to TRBJ2-3, with 9 positions matching TRBD2. The germline CDR1 and CDR2 sequences are LGHDT and YNNKEL (reference sequence). V gave up 0 bases and J gave up 5 bases; unmatched junction bases: 9. The CDR3 runs 17 residues. The CDR3 sequence is CASSQDEVAGVGDTQYF. The DNA of the CDR3 is TGTGCCAGCAGCCAAGATGAGGTAGCGGGAGTCGGAGATACGCAGTATTTT.

This clone has just a few counts. The gene calls are TRBV2 and TRBJ1-2, with 8 bases aligning to TRBD1. CDR3 length: 11 residues. Trimming at V came to 9 bases and at J to 5 bases, leaving 2 bases not matched to a gene. CDR1 and CDR2 (germline): SNHLY, FYNNEI. CDR3 DNA: TGTGCCAGGGGACAGGAGTATGGCTACACCTTC. This encodes CARGQEYGYTF. Based on the CDR3 plus reference TRBV2 and TRBJ1-2, the full variable domain is EPEVTQTPSHQVTQMGQEVILRCVPISNHLYFYWYRQILGQKVEFLVSFYNNEISEKSEIFDDQFSVERPDGSNFTLKIRSTKLEDSAMYFCARGQEYGYTFGSGTRLTVV.

V gene TRBV3-1 (or the pseudogene TRBV3-2) combines with J gene TRBJ2-1, with TRBD2 matching 13 bases. With V trimmed by 2 bases and J by 7 bases, 2 bases remained unmatched. The CDR3 is made up of 15 amino acids. Looked up from germline, CDR1 is LGHDT and CDR2 is YNNKEL (reference sequence). Here the CDR3 reads CASSQTSGGANEQFF. The CDR3 DNA sequence: TGTGCCAGCAGCCAAACTAGCGGGGGGGCGAATGAGCAGTTCTTC.

The rearrangement uses TRBV11-1 and TRBJ2-7; TRBD1 aligns across 9 bases. The germline CDR1 and CDR2 sequences are SGHAT and FQDESV (reference sequence). The CDR3 extends over 16 amino acids. Trimming cost V 5 bases and J 0 bases; bases outside gene matches: 8. The CDR3 loop is CASSPGGQGISYEQYF. The CDR3 DNA sequence: TGTGCCAGCAGCCCGGGGGGACAGGGAATCTCCTACGAGCAGTACTTC. Filled out from reference TRBV11-1 and TRBJ2-7, the complete variable domain reads EAEVAQSPRYKITEKSQAVAFWCDPISGHATLYWYRQILGQGPELLVQFQDESVVDDSQLPKDRFSAERLKGVDSTLKIQPAELGDSAMYLCASSPGGQGISYEQYFGPGTRLTVT.

The chain joins TRBV28 to TRBJ1-6; TRBD1 agrees at 7 bases. Looked up from germline, CDR1 is MDHEN and CDR2 is SYDVKM. CDR3 length: 15 residues. V dropped 7 bases and J dropped 5; count of bases not matched to a gene: 8. CDR3 DNA: TGTGCCAGCAAGCCACAGGGGCCTGATAATTCACCCCTCCACTTT. This sequence encodes CASKPQGPDNSPLHF. Looking up the rest from reference TRBV28 and TRBJ1-6 gives the full variable domain: DVKVTQSSRYLVKRTGEKVFLECVQDMDHENMFWYRQDPGLGLRLIYFSYDVKMKEKGDIPEGYSVSREKKERFSLILESASTNQTSMYLCASKPQGPDNSPLHFGNGTRLTVT.

This clone was seen just once. This chain connects TRBV11-2 to TRBJ2-4; the match to TRBD1 covers 7 bases. Germline CDR1 and CDR2: SGHAT and FQNNGV. The V gene end was trimmed by 5 bases and the J gene end by 2 bases; junction bases not matched to a gene: 9. CDR3 length equals 16 residues. Written as DNA, the CDR3 is TGTGCCAGCAGCCATATAGGGGGCGAGTCCAAAAACATTCAGTACTTC. This codes for CASSHIGGESKNIQYF. The variable domain in full, with the rest retrieved from reference TRBV11-2 and TRBJ2-4, is EAGVAQSPRYKIIEKRQSVAFWCNPISGHATLYWYQQILGQGPKLLIQFQNNGVVDDSQLPKDRFSAERLKGVDSTLKIQPAKLEDSAVYLCASSHIGGESKNIQYFGAGTRLSVL.

This chain links TRBV6-5 with TRBJ1-1; TRBD1 matches at 10 bases. The junction had 10 bases not matched to a gene; V was cut back by 7 bases and J by 5 bases. Germline lookup yields CDR1 MNHEY and CDR2 SVGAGI. The length of the CDR3 is 15 residues. CDR3 region: CASNPGQGSRTEAFF. CDR3 sequence (DNA): TGTGCCAGCAACCCGGGACAGGGGTCCCGAACTGAAGCTTTCTTT.

This chain uses TRBV21-1 with TRBJ1-4. TRBV21-1 is listed as a pseudogene. The CDR3 loop spans 18 amino acids. The CDR3 DNA reads TGTGCCAGCAGCAAAGATGGCCCTGACTCTGCAACTAATGAAAAACTGTTTTTT. As protein: CASSKDGPDSATNEKLFF.

There are a few counts of this clone. The chain couples TRBV30 to TRBJ2-2, with 7 bases that match TRBD2. The CDR3 contains 15 residues. Germline-derived CDR1 and CDR2 are GTSNPN and SVGIG (reference sequence). The trim removed 0 bases at V and 4 bases at J, leaving 5 bases unmatched. The CDR3 loop is CAWSVWEGPTGELFF. As DNA, the CDR3 is TGTGCCTGGAGTGTGTGGGAGGGCCCCACCGGGGAGCTGTTTTTT.

A few counts support this clone. V and J are TRBV19 and TRBJ1-1, with 9 bases lining up with TRBD1. V dropped 7 bases and J dropped 2; count of bases not matched to a gene: 11. The CDR3 spans 16 residues. The germline V gene has CDR1 LNHDA and CDR2 SQIVND (reference sequence). DNA of the CDR3: TGTGCCAGTACCACCTACCGGACAGGGGCAAACACTGAAGCTTTCTTT. Translation gives CASTTYRTGANTEAFF.

V gene TRBV7-2 combines with J gene TRBJ2-5; TRBD1 aligns across 7 bases. V dropped 0 bases and J dropped 3; count of bases not matched to a gene: 1. Germline lookup yields CDR1 SGHTA and CDR2 FQGNSA. The CDR3 is 14 residues long. The CDR3 here is CASSLAGGEETQYF. The CDR3, as DNA: TGTGCCAGCAGCTTAGCAGGGGGCGAAGAGACCCAGTACTTC.

For this clone: Relative to the germline gene, one junction end is altered; a read error may explain this. This sequence joins TRBV3-1 (or the pseudogene TRBV3-2) and TRBJ2-5; 7 nucleotides line up with TRBD2. This CDR3 contains 14 residues. Germline CDR1 LGHDT, CDR2 YNNKEL (reference sequence). The CDR3 DNA is TGTGCCAGCAACCAAGCGGGGTACCAAGAGACCCAGTACTTC. Amino acids: CASNQAGYQETQYF.